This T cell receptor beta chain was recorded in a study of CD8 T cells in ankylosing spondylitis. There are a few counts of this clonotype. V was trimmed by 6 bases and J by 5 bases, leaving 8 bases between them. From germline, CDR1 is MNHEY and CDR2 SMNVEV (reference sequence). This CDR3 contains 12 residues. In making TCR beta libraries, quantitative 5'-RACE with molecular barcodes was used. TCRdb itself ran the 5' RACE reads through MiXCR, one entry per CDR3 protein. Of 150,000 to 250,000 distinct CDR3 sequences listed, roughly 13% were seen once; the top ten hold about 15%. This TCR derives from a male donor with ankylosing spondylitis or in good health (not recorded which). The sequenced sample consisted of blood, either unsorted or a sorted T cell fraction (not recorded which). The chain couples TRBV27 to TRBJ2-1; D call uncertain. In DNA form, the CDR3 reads TGTGCCAGCAGCCCAGGTGACAATGAGCAGTTCTTC. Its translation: CASSPGDNEQFF.